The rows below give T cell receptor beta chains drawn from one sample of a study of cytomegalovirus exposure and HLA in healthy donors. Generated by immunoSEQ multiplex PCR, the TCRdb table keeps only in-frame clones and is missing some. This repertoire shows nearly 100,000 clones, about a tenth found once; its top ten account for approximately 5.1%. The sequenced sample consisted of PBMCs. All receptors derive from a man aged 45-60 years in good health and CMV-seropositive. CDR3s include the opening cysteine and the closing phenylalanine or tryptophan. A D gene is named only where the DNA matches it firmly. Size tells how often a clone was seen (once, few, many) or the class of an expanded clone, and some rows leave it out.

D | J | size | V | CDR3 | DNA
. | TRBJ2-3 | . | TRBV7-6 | CASSLYDGGLGSSTDTQYF | TGTGCCAGCAGCTTGTACGACGGCGGGTTGGGGAGCAGCACAGATACGCAGTATTTT
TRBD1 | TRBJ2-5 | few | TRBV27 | CASSPLAWGQGLSGTQYF | TGTGCCAGCAGCCCCCTCGCCTGGGGACAGGGCCTATCGGGGACCCAGTACTTC
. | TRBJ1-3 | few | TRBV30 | CAWSVVSGRNTIYF | TGTGCCTGGAGTGTTGTGTCAGGGCGAAACACCATATATTTT
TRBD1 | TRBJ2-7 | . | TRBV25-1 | CASSQTGGSYEQYF | TGTGCCAGCAGCCAAACAGGGGGCTCCTACGAGCAGTACTTC
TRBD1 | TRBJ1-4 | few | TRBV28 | CASTTPQGAREKLFF | TGTGCCAGCACCACTCCACAGGGGGCGCGGGAAAAACTGTTTTTT
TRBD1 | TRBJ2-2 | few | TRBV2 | CASSSDRGDTGELFF | TGTGCCAGCAGTTCCGACAGGGGGGACACCGGGGAGCTGTTTTTT
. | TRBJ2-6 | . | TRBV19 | CASHYGGGGANVLTF | TGTGCCAGCCATTATGGGGGAGGTGGGGCCAACGTCCTGACTTTC
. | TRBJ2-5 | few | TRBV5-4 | CASSSGVQETQYF | TGTGCCAGCAGCTCGGGGGTCCAAGAGACCCAGTACTTC
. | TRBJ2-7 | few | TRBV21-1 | CASSKKSPESSDRPFDYEQYF | TGTGCCAGCAGCAAAAAGTCCCCCGAGTCGTCGGACAGGCCATTCGACTACGAGCAGTACTTC
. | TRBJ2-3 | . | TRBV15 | CATSRDSGQSDTQYF | TGTGCCACCAGCAGAGACTCGGGACAATCAGATACGCAGTATTTT
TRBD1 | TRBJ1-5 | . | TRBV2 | CASSPTGYSNQPQHF | TGTGCCAGCAGTCCGACAGGGTATAGCAATCAGCCCCAGCATTTT
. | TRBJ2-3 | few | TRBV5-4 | CASSLNAGAITDTQYF | TGTGCCAGCAGCTTAAACGCGGGGGCAATCACAGATACGCAGTATTTT
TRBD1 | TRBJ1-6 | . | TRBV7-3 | CASSLDDRGMNSPLHF | TGTGCCAGCAGCTTAGATGACAGGGGTATGAATTCACCCCTCCACTTT
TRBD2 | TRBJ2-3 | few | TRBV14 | CASSPLGKTSGGTDTQYF | TGTGCCAGCAGCCCGCTGGGGAAAACTAGCGGAGGCACAGATACGCAGTATTTT
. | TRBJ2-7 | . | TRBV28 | CASSSVVEQYF | TGTGCCAGCAGTTCGGTGGTAGAGCAGTACTTC
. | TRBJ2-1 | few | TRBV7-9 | CASSRLKTNMDEQFF | TGTGCCAGCAGCCGCCTGAAGACAAACATGGATGAGCAGTTCTTC
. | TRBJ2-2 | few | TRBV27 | CASTRGGLTGELFF | TGTGCCAGCACGAGGGGGGGTCTCACCGGGGAGCTGTTTTTT
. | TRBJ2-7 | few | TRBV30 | CASEPLGVRGNYEQYF | TGTGCCTCCGAACCTTTGGGGGTAAGGGGGAACTACGAGCAGTACTTC
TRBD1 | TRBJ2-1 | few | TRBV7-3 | CASSLDRVNEQFF | TGTGCCAGCAGCCTTGACAGGGTCAATGAGCAGTTCTTC